This is a list of T cell receptor beta chains from one sample in a study of T cell responses to AZD1222 COVID-19 vaccine. The repertoire was sequenced with immunoSEQ multiplex PCR; TCRdb's copy has only in-frame clones and lacks some. The sample carries 110,000 to 150,000 clones, 88% recorded once. The source material was peripheral blood, sampled on day 0 of AZD1222 vaccination. These receptors were collected from an adult in good health. Each CDR3 is given with its conserved first and last residue. A D gene is named only where the DNA matches it firmly. Part of the rows lack a size; the others show once, few, many or a class for expanded clones.

d_gene: TRBD1
len: 16
v_gene: TRBV3-1/TRBV3-2
abundance: -
j_gene: TRBJ1-6
CDR3nt: TGTGCCAGCAGCCAAGACCCGGACAGGGACGAGTCACCCCTCCACTTT
CDR3aa: CASSQDPDRDESPLHF

d_gene: TRBD1
len: 14
v_gene: TRBV7-9
abundance: -
j_gene: TRBJ1-1
CDR3nt: TGTGCCAGCTCAAGGACAGGGCTGAACACTGAAGCTTTCTTT
CDR3aa: CASSRTGLNTEAFF

d_gene: -
len: 13
v_gene: TRBV2
abundance: -
j_gene: TRBJ1-2
CDR3nt: TGTGCCAGCAGTCTCGTCCAGGGAGGGGGCTACACCTTC
CDR3aa: CASSLVQGGGYTF

d_gene: -
len: 15
v_gene: TRBV7-2
abundance: -
j_gene: TRBJ2-2
CDR3nt: TGTGCCAGCAGCTTAGTCGGTGCGAACACCGGGGAGCTGTTTTTT
CDR3aa: CASSLVGANTGELFF

d_gene: -
len: 13
v_gene: TRBV12-3/TRBV12-4
abundance: -
j_gene: TRBJ1-5
CDR3nt: TGTGCCAGCAGTTTGGGGGCAGGACAGCCCCAGCATTTT
CDR3aa: CASSLGAGQPQHF

d_gene: TRBD1
len: 13
v_gene: TRBV6-5
abundance: -
j_gene: TRBJ1-5
CDR3nt: TGTGCCACCAGGGGGGGACGGGGCCAGCCCCAGCATTTT
CDR3aa: CATRGGRGQPQHF

d_gene: TRBD2
len: 15
v_gene: TRBV7-2
abundance: -
j_gene: TRBJ2-7
CDR3nt: TGTGCCAGCAGCACGGGGACTAGCGTGTCCTACGAGCAGTACTTC
CDR3aa: CASSTGTSVSYEQYF

d_gene: TRBD1
len: 16
v_gene: TRBV13
abundance: -
j_gene: TRBJ2-1
CDR3nt: TGTGCCAGCAGCTTAGGAAGTACAGGGGGCTACAATGAGCAGTTCTTC
CDR3aa: CASSLGSTGGYNEQFF

d_gene: -
len: 14
v_gene: TRBV6-2/TRBV6-3
abundance: few
j_gene: TRBJ2-7
CDR3nt: TGTGCCAGCAGTACGGGGTGGGAGACCTACGAGCAGTACTTC
CDR3aa: CASSTGWETYEQYF

d_gene: -
len: 13
v_gene: TRBV30
abundance: -
j_gene: TRBJ2-5
CDR3nt: TGTGCCTGGATCCTCGGGGGGCGAGAGACCCAGTACTTC
CDR3aa: CAWILGGRETQYF

d_gene: TRBD2
len: 16
v_gene: TRBV6-5
abundance: -
j_gene: TRBJ2-3
CDR3nt: TGTGCCAGCAGTTACGGGGCTAGCGGGAGTGCAGATACGCAGTATTTT
CDR3aa: CASSYGASGSADTQYF

d_gene: TRBD2
len: 19
v_gene: TRBV19
abundance: -
j_gene: TRBJ2-3
CDR3nt: TGTGCCAGTACCTCTCTAGGGGCTAGCGGGAGGGCTCGCACAGATACGCAGTATTTT
CDR3aa: CASTSLGASGRARTDTQYF

d_gene: -
len: 13
v_gene: TRBV12-3/TRBV12-4
abundance: -
j_gene: TRBJ1-5
CDR3nt: TGTGCCAGCAGTAGTTCCAGCAATCAGCCCCAGCATTTT
CDR3aa: CASSSSSNQPQHF

d_gene: -
len: 14
v_gene: TRBV19
abundance: -
j_gene: TRBJ1-4
CDR3nt: TGTGCCAGTAGTAGACATGCCCTTGGGGAAAAACTGTTTTTT
CDR3aa: CASSRHALGEKLFF